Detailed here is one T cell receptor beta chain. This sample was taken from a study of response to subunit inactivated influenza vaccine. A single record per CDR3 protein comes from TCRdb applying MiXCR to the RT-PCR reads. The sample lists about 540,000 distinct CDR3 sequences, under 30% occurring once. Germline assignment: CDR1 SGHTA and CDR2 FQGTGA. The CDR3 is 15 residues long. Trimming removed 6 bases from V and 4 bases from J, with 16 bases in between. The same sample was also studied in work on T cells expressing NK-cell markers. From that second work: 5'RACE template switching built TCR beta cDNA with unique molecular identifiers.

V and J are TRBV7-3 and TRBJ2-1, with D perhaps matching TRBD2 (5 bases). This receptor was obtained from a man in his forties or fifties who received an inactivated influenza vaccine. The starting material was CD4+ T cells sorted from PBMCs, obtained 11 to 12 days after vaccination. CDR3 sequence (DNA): TGTGCCAGCAGTCTACGGGAAGGCCGATACAATGAGCAGTTCTTC. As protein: CASSLREGRYNEQFF.